Listed below are T cell receptor beta chains from one sample, sequenced in a study of preoperative IRX-2 immunotherapy in early breast cancer. Clones were read by immunoSEQ multiplex PCR, and TCRdb kept only the in-frame ones, dropping some. The table lists about 15,000 clones, just over 90% of them singletons. This sample was gathered from a patient treated with IRX-2 immunotherapy. These receptors were obtained from a human donor with breast cancer. The CDR3 runs from the conserved cysteine through the conserved F or W. Each record gives: J gene, D gene, clone size, V gene, CDR3 protein, CDR3 DNA. D genes are given only for firm matches. Not every row has a clone size; where given, it reads once, few, many or a size class.

j_gene: TRBJ1-2; d_gene: -; abundance: -; v_gene: TRBV6-6; CDR3aa: CASSYSTGNYGYTF; CDR3nt: TGTGCCAGCAGTTACTCGACAGGCAACTATGGCTACACCTTC
j_gene: TRBJ2-4; d_gene: -; abundance: -; v_gene: TRBV11-2; CDR3aa: CASGEQNIQYF; CDR3nt: TGTGCCAGCGGGGAGCAAAACATTCAGTACTTC
j_gene: TRBJ2-1; d_gene: -; abundance: -; v_gene: TRBV7-9; CDR3aa: CASSFSAGSSYNEQFF; CDR3nt: TGTGCCAGCAGCTTTAGCGCAGGGAGCTCCTACAATGAGCAGTTCTTC
j_gene: TRBJ2-5; d_gene: -; abundance: -; v_gene: TRBV5-1; CDR3aa: CASSPGQYLRETQYF; CDR3nt: TGCGCCAGCAGCCCGGGTCAATATCTGAGAGAGACCCAGTACTTC
j_gene: TRBJ2-4; d_gene: -; abundance: -; v_gene: TRBV11-1; CDR3aa: CASSPNRAGNIQYF; CDR3nt: TGTGCCAGCAGTCCGAACAGGGCGGGAAACATTCAGTACTTC
j_gene: TRBJ2-2; d_gene: -; abundance: -; v_gene: TRBV2; CDR3aa: CASRRQRNTGELFF; CDR3nt: TGTGCCAGTAGGAGACAGAGGAACACCGGGGAGCTGTTTTTT
j_gene: TRBJ2-5; d_gene: TRBD2; abundance: -; v_gene: TRBV2; CDR3aa: CASRGGTSGGQETQYF; CDR3nt: TGTGCCAGCAGGGGGGGGACTAGTGGGGGCCAAGAGACCCAGTACTTC
j_gene: TRBJ2-2; d_gene: -; abundance: once; v_gene: TRBV25-1; CDR3aa: CASSDPQDSTGELFF; CDR3nt: TGTGCCAGCAGTGATCCCCAAGACTCCACCGGGGAGCTGTTTTTT
j_gene: TRBJ2-3; d_gene: -; abundance: -; v_gene: TRBV9; CDR3aa: CASSRNGGLTDTQYF; CDR3nt: TGTGCCAGCAGCCGAAATGGGGGACTCACAGATACGCAGTATTTT
j_gene: TRBJ2-5; d_gene: -; abundance: once; v_gene: TRBV7-8; CDR3aa: CASSNNLVTQYF; CDR3nt: TGTGCCAGCAGCAATAACTTGGTGACCCAGTACTTC
j_gene: TRBJ1-2; d_gene: -; abundance: few; v_gene: TRBV9; CDR3aa: CASSVGDNYGYTF; CDR3nt: TGTGCCAGCAGCGTAGGAGACAACTATGGCTACACCTTC
j_gene: TRBJ2-1; d_gene: TRBD2; abundance: -; v_gene: TRBV19; CDR3aa: CASTPGASGAVYNEQFF; CDR3nt: TGTGCCAGTACCCCTGGCGCTAGCGGGGCGGTATACAATGAGCAGTTCTTC
j_gene: TRBJ1-5; d_gene: TRBD1; abundance: -; v_gene: TRBV28; CDR3aa: CASRLQGTQNQPQHF; CDR3nt: TGTGCCAGCAGATTACAGGGGACCCAAAATCAGCCCCAGCATTTT
j_gene: TRBJ1-6; d_gene: -; abundance: few; v_gene: TRBV14; CDR3aa: CASSQSYSPLHF; CDR3nt: TGTGCCAGCAGCCAGAGTTATTCACCCCTCCACTTT
j_gene: TRBJ1-4; d_gene: -; abundance: -; v_gene: TRBV11-3; CDR3aa: CASSSIAGTNEKLFF; CDR3nt: TGTGCCAGCAGCTCAATTGCTGGAACTAATGAAAAACTGTTTTTT
j_gene: TRBJ2-1; d_gene: TRBD2; abundance: -; v_gene: TRBV7-9; CDR3aa: CASSLSGLARRGMGEQFF; CDR3nt: TGTGCCAGCAGCTTATCGGGACTAGCCAGGAGGGGGATGGGTGAGCAGTTCTTC
j_gene: TRBJ1-2; d_gene: -; abundance: -; v_gene: TRBV5-4; CDR3aa: CASSLLTSNYGYTF; CDR3nt: TGTGCCAGCAGCTTGCTCACGAGTAACTATGGCTACACCTTC
j_gene: TRBJ1-1; d_gene: TRBD1; abundance: -; v_gene: TRBV5-4; CDR3aa: CASSNDRGVYTEAFF; CDR3nt: TGTGCCAGCAGCAACGACAGGGGTGTCTACACTGAAGCTTTCTTT
j_gene: TRBJ2-2; d_gene: TRBD1; abundance: few; v_gene: TRBV5-4; CDR3aa: CASSPDRGIGELFF; CDR3nt: TGTGCCAGCAGTCCAGACAGGGGGATCGGGGAGCTGTTTTTT
j_gene: TRBJ1-2; d_gene: -; abundance: -; v_gene: TRBV28; CDR3aa: CASSLAAYGYTF; CDR3nt: TGTGCCAGCAGTTTGGCAGCCTATGGCTACACCTTC
j_gene: TRBJ1-2; d_gene: -; abundance: -; v_gene: TRBV5-1; CDR3aa: CASSREEDSYGYTF; CDR3nt: TGCGCCAGCAGCCGGGAGGAGGACAGCTATGGCTACACCTTC
j_gene: TRBJ1-4; d_gene: -; abundance: -; v_gene: TRBV11-2; CDR3aa: CASSQDREKLFF; CDR3nt: TGTGCCAGCAGCCAAGACAGGGAAAAACTGTTTTTT
j_gene: TRBJ2-1; d_gene: TRBD2; abundance: -; v_gene: TRBV4-2; CDR3aa: CASSRRTSNEQFF; CDR3nt: TGTGCCAGCAGCAGACGGACTAGCAATGAGCAGTTCTTC
j_gene: TRBJ2-3; d_gene: -; abundance: -; v_gene: TRBV2; CDR3aa: CASSDRALLYTDTQYF; CDR3nt: TGTGCCAGCAGTGATCGAGCCCTCCTATACACAGATACGCAGTATTTT
j_gene: TRBJ1-1; d_gene: -; abundance: -; v_gene: TRBV4-2; CDR3aa: CASSQQIGGTNTEAFF; CDR3nt: TGTGCCAGCAGCCAGCAAATTGGGGGGACGAACACTGAAGCTTTCTTT
j_gene: TRBJ2-7; d_gene: TRBD1; abundance: -; v_gene: TRBV6-5; CDR3aa: CASSWTGSHEQYF; CDR3nt: TGTGCCAGCAGCTGGACAGGGAGCCACGAGCAGTACTTC
j_gene: TRBJ1-1; d_gene: -; abundance: -; v_gene: TRBV6-9; CDR3aa: CASSFLQKYTEAFF; CDR3nt: TGTGCCAGCAGTTTCCTACAGAAATACACTGAAGCTTTCTTT
j_gene: TRBJ2-3; d_gene: TRBD2; abundance: -; v_gene: TRBV29-1; CDR3aa: CSVLAGGTDTQYF; CDR3nt: TGCAGCGTTCTCGCGGGGGGCACAGATACGCAGTATTTT
j_gene: TRBJ1-1; d_gene: -; abundance: -; v_gene: TRBV6-5; CDR3aa: CASSWRGLNTEAFF; CDR3nt: TGTGCCAGCAGTTGGAGAGGCTTGAACACTGAAGCTTTCTTT
j_gene: TRBJ2-5; d_gene: -; abundance: -; v_gene: TRBV28; CDR3aa: CASSSLLGKYQETQYF; CDR3nt: TGTGCCAGCAGTTCCCTTCTAGGGAAATACCAAGAGACCCAGTACTTC
j_gene: TRBJ1-4; d_gene: -; abundance: -; v_gene: TRBV9; CDR3aa: CASSVDNGGGEKLFF; CDR3nt: TGTGCCAGCAGCGTAGATAACGGCGGGGGGGAAAAACTGTTTTTT
j_gene: TRBJ1-5; d_gene: -; abundance: -; v_gene: TRBV19; CDR3aa: CASTAGIRGNQPQHF; CDR3nt: TGTGCCAGTACCGCCGGGATCCGGGGCAATCAGCCCCAGCATTTT
j_gene: TRBJ1-2; d_gene: -; abundance: -; v_gene: TRBV2; CDR3aa: CASRDSTNNYGYTF; CDR3nt: TGTGCCAGCAGGGACAGTACGAATAACTATGGCTACACCTTC
j_gene: TRBJ1-2; d_gene: TRBD1; abundance: -; v_gene: TRBV9; CDR3aa: CASSVGDRGMATTF; CDR3nt: TGTGCCAGCAGCGTGGGGGACAGGGGGATGGCTACCACCTTC
j_gene: TRBJ1-1; d_gene: -; abundance: -; v_gene: TRBV7-9; CDR3aa: CASRRTGTEAFF; CDR3nt: TGTGCCAGCAGGCGGACCGGCACTGAAGCTTTCTTT
j_gene: TRBJ1-4; d_gene: TRBD1; abundance: -; v_gene: TRBV4-2; CDR3aa: CASSQDGTGGEKLFF; CDR3nt: TGTGCCAGCAGCCAAGACGGGACAGGGGGTGAAAAACTGTTTTTT
j_gene: TRBJ1-1; d_gene: -; abundance: -; v_gene: TRBV7-9; CDR3aa: CASSWATEAFF; CDR3nt: TGTGCCAGCAGCTGGGCCACTGAAGCTTTCTTT
j_gene: TRBJ1-6; d_gene: -; abundance: -; v_gene: TRBV10-3; CDR3aa: CAISESGISYNSPLHF; CDR3nt: TGTGCCATCAGTGAGTCGGGAATCTCCTATAATTCACCCCTCCACTTT
j_gene: TRBJ1-2; d_gene: -; abundance: -; v_gene: TRBV11-3; CDR3aa: CASSLGQEYGYTF; CDR3nt: TGTGCCAGCAGCTTAGGCCAGGAGTATGGCTACACCTTC
j_gene: TRBJ2-2; d_gene: TRBD2; abundance: once; v_gene: TRBV19; CDR3aa: CASSIEVGRFNTGELFF; CDR3nt: TGTGCCAGTAGTATCGAAGTCGGGAGGTTTAACACCGGGGAGCTGTTTTTT
j_gene: TRBJ2-7; d_gene: -; abundance: -; v_gene: TRBV21-1; CDR3aa: CASSKEPSHGVLYEQYF; CDR3nt: TGTGCCAGCAGCAAAGAACCGTCCCACGGGGTTCTCTACGAGCAGTACTTC
j_gene: TRBJ2-7; d_gene: -; abundance: -; v_gene: TRBV4-1; CDR3aa: CASSQDSFYEQYF; CDR3nt: TGCGCCAGCAGCCAAGATAGTTTTTACGAGCAGTACTTC
j_gene: TRBJ1-5; d_gene: -; abundance: few; v_gene: TRBV19; CDR3aa: CASSRQGMVQPQHF; CDR3nt: TGTGCCAGTAGTCGTCAGGGGATGGTTCAGCCCCAGCATTTT
j_gene: TRBJ1-5; d_gene: TRBD1; abundance: -; v_gene: TRBV4-1; CDR3aa: CASSLIPTGNQPQHF; CDR3nt: TGCGCCAGCAGCCTCATTCCGACAGGGAATCAGCCCCAGCATTTT
j_gene: TRBJ2-3; d_gene: TRBD2; abundance: -; v_gene: TRBV2; CDR3aa: CASRTQGLARQDTQYF; CDR3nt: TGTGCCAGCAGGACCCAGGGACTAGCGCGGCAAGATACGCAGTATTTT
j_gene: TRBJ1-6; d_gene: -; abundance: -; v_gene: TRBV11-3; CDR3aa: CASSLGTSPGPLHF; CDR3nt: TGTGCCAGCAGCTTAGGGACATCGCCGGGGCCCCTCCACTTT
j_gene: TRBJ1-1; d_gene: -; abundance: -; v_gene: TRBV5-8; CDR3aa: CASSWGYKAGFTEAFF; CDR3nt: TGTGCCAGCAGCTGGGGGTATAAAGCGGGGTTCACTGAAGCTTTCTTT
j_gene: TRBJ1-2; d_gene: TRBD1; abundance: -; v_gene: TRBV5-1; CDR3aa: CASSLGTGGTSVYGYTF; CDR3nt: TGCGCCAGCAGCTTAGGGACAGGGGGGACTTCGGTCTATGGCTACACCTTC
j_gene: TRBJ1-1; d_gene: -; abundance: -; v_gene: TRBV19; CDR3aa: CASSMGQYAPSSGEAFF; CDR3nt: TGTGCCAGTAGTATGGGGCAGTATGCCCCAAGTTCCGGTGAAGCTTTCTTT
j_gene: TRBJ2-7; d_gene: TRBD1; abundance: -; v_gene: TRBV6-1; CDR3aa: CASQGGASYEQYF; CDR3nt: TGTGCCAGCCAAGGGGGCGCTTCCTACGAGCAGTACTTC